This T cell receptor (beta chain) was found in a study of blood T cell repertoires in COVID-19 (dated by TCRdb to 2019 to 2021). Regarding the complete study: Samples from collaborators originated in the United States, Italy and Spain and spanned both the acute and convalescent phases of COVID-19. Subjects who had been exposed to COVID-19, were actively infected with it, or had recovered from it provided the deeply sampled blood TCRbeta repertoires that made up the dataset. The repertoires were released in a freely available public database meant as a resource for research on the immune response to SARS-CoV-2. The material from the prospective study consisted of cDNA or gDNA derived from T cells, B-cell-depleted T cells, or PBMCs. Samples were obtained from the ongoing ImmuneRACE study (first 160 participants) and from some 1,200 subjects provided by 6 global collaborators. Sample metadata almost always included a de-identified subject ID, COVID-19 status, age in years and sex. Where available, HLA class I and class II types were taken from metadata supplied by the sample provider and were not determined by assay-based typing.

Paper-wide results and their limitations: The quantity of clinical and demographic metadata differed by source and by participant and was supplied without curation.

For CDR1 and CDR2, the germline V gene lists SNHLY and FYNNEI. The CDR3, cysteine through phenylalanine, is 15 amino acids long. Only CDR3 DNA is held: 45 bases, read in frame from base 1. V and J lose 6 bases and 7 bases, and a span of 19 bases separates them. This clone was detected many times. What antigen it recognizes has not been identified. No quality values exist for individual bases; no much larger clone is one base distant. The immunoSEQ Assay, a bias-controlled multiplex PCR, was used to amplify TCRbeta CDR3 regions from genomic DNA. The study's own analysis went as follows. The number of nucleated cells in each sample was estimated by amplification of reference gene primers within the assay. To quantify the absolute abundance of each unique TCRbeta CDR3 rearrangement, sequence reads were collapsed and filtered. For each sample, productive Simpson clonality was calculated as the square root of Simpson's diversity index over productive rearrangements. The table was pulled from immuneACCESS by TCRdb, which kept in-frame rearrangements only. Such tables lose some clones; where checked, under half of the loss comes from unresolved V genes, and the rest has no known cause. The DNA gave D and trimming, while V, J and clone size come from that table. The sample table contains about 81,000 clones; only one count was recorded for 82% of them. The ten most abundant clones make up 6.5% to 8% of the sample.

The collaborating institutions used their own protocols to collect whole blood in K2EDTA tubes. For TCRbeta analysis, collaborators shipped samples in one of three forms: frozen whole blood, isolated PBMCs, or DNA extracted from either of those sample types. The receptor comes from a human donor in a cohort sampled during active COVID-19. Recombination linked TRBV2 to TRBJ1-5; the D gene cannot be resolved reliably. Material: peripheral blood. The CDR3 region: CASRGSSVNGQPQHF. The DNA sequence reads TGTGCCAGCAGGGGGAGCTCCGTTAACGGGCAGCCCCAGCATTTT.